This TCR beta chain was observed in a study of CD4+ T cells in melanoma. Broader study findings: CD8+ T cell, macrophage and B cell function reportedly correlated with neoantigen-specific CD4+ T cells. Diverse differentiation states were reported for melanoma neoantigen-specific CD4+ T cells.

Assay used: immunoSEQ multiplex PCR; TCRdb lists only in-frame clones, some missing. The sample has some 15,000 clones, 62% seen once; the top ten hold 14%. Regarding this clone: The antigen is unknown.

The CDR3 has 14 residues. The ends were cut back, 5 bases at V and 8 bases at J, with 15 bases in the middle. Germline values: CDR1 LGHNT, CDR2 FRNRAP. The sample taken for sequencing was cells from a culture (not recorded whether cultured in vitro). This clonotype originated in a human donor with melanoma. This chain joins TRBV12-5 and TRBJ2-2; D tentatively fits TRBD1 or TRBD2 (5 bases each). CDR3 nucleotide sequence: TGTGCTAGTGGTCGTGGGGCCCCGGGGGGGGAGCTGTTTTTT. As protein: CASGRGAPGGELFF.